What follows describes a single T cell receptor beta chain. These data originate in a study of OX40 agonist ivuxolimab in advanced cancers. The CDR3 has 14 residues. Per germline, CDR1 GTSNPN and CDR2 SVGIG (reference sequence). V lost 7 bases to trimming and J lost 5 bases; unmatched junction nucleotides: 13. Profiled with immunoSEQ multiplex PCR; TCRdb holds only in-frame clones, not every one. The sample yields approximately 15,000 clones, 65% to 80% seen once. The material sequenced was CD4+ or CD8+ T cells sorted from blood, taken in a trial of the OX40 agonist ivuxolimab. The sequence was obtained from an adult with an advanced solid tumor such as melanoma, head and neck, liver or kidney cancer. The J gene is TRBJ1-2, the V gene TRBV30; 7 bases are shared with TRBD1. The CDR3 bases are TGTGCCTCCCAGGGGGGACGGAGGATTTATGGCTACACCTTC. Its protein is CASQGGRRIYGYTF.